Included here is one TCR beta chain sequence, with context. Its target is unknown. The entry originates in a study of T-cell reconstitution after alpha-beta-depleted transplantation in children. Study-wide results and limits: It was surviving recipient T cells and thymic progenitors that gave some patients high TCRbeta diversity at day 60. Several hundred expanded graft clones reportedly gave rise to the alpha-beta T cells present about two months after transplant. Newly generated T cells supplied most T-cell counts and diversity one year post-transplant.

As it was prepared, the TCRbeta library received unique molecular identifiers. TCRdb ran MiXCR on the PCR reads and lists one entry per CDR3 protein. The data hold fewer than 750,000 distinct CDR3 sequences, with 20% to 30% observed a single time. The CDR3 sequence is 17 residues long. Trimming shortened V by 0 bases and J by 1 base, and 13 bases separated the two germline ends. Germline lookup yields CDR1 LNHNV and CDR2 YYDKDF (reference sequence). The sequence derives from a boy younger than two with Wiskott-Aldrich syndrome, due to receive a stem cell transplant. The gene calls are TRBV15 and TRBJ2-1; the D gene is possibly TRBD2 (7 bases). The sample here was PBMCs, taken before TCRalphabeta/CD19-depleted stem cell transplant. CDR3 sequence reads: CATSREAGTRSYNEQFF. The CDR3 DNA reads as TGTGCCACCAGCAGAGAAGCGGGGACAAGGTCCTACAATGAGCAGTTCTTC.